The 5 T cell receptor beta chains given below trace back to one sample, sequenced in a study of blood T cell repertoires in COVID-19. Repertoires were generated with immunoSEQ multiplex PCR, while TCRdb's copy carries only in-frame clones and drops some. The table records about 250,000 clones, approximately 91% of them present only once. The sequencing input was peripheral blood. The origin of the receptors is a woman aged 40 to 50 who had recovered from COVID-19.

The genes are TRBV29-1 and TRBJ2-1, with D perhaps TRBD1 (5 bases). The germline V gene has CDR1 SQVTM and CDR2 ANQGSEA. This CDR3 is built from 13 residues. Trimming pared 6 bases from V and 8 bases from J, leaving 17 bases between. The CDR3 sequence is CSVEPRQGYEQFF. The CDR3 DNA is TGCAGCGTGGAACCGCGCCAGGGCTATGAGCAGTTCTTC.

The V and J genes are TRBV7-2 and TRBJ1-2; TRBD1 might be the D (6 bases). CDR1 and CDR2 (germline): SGHTA, FQGNSA. V was clipped by 5 bases and J by 8 bases, with 24 bases between them. The CDR3 length is 16 residues. CDR3 coding DNA: TGTGCCAGCAGCCCTGGTGGACAGACAACTATAGGGGGCTACACCTTC. Protein: CASSPGGQTTIGGYTF.

This chain joins TRBV6-6 and TRBJ1-2; TRBD1 matches at 12 bases. Trimming cost V 8 bases and J 2 bases; bases outside gene matches: 6. Germline V lookup: CDR1 MNHNY, CDR2 SVGAGI (reference sequence). CDR3 length equals 15 residues. The CDR3 DNA follows: TGTGCCAGCGACTCCGGGACAGGGGGCAACTATGGCTACACCTTC. Protein: CASDSGTGGNYGYTF.

The chain has TRBV7-2 and TRBJ2-3, with D tentatively TRBD2 (5 bases). The CDR3 covers 14 residues. Trimming removed 5 bases at V and 7 bases at J, with 16 bases between. CDR1 and CDR2 from the germline V gene are SGHTA and FQGNSA. CDR3 DNA sequence: TGTGCCAGCAGCCCCCCCGCGGGCGAAAATACGCAGTATTTT. This translates into CASSPPAGENTQYF. The variable domain in full, with the rest retrieved from reference TRBV7-2 and TRBJ2-3, is GAGVSQSPSNKVTEKGKDVELRCDPISGHTALYWYRQSLGQGLEFLIYFQGNSAPDKSGLPSDRFSAERTGGSVSTLTIQRTQQEDSAVYLCASSPPAGENTQYFGPGTRLTVL.

This sequence joins TRBV19 and TRBJ1-5, with D hard to call. Germline CDR1 and CDR2: LNHDA and SQIVND (reference sequence). This CDR3 region has 15 residues. The CDR3 loop is CASREGIFSNQPQHF. The CDR3 DNA reads as TGTGCATCAAGGGAGGGCATTTTTAGCAATCAGCCCCAGCATTTT.